This TCR beta chain was identified during a study of CD8+CD57+ T cells in acquired aplastic anemia. Study-level points and caveats: CD8+ Simpson's diversity did not differ significantly between patients and controls. Roughly 31 was the count of CD8+ CDR3 sequences that patients shared with controls.

Sequencing was done on patients that had shown CD8+CD57+ cell expansion by flow cytometry. Among the patients, none had received any therapy at the time of blood sampling. V gave up 5 bases and J gave up 7 bases, with 15 bases separating them. CDR1 and CDR2 (germline): LNHNV, YYDKDF (reference sequence). The CDR3 spans 13 residues. The study profiled TCR beta VDJ and CDR3 using genomic DNA as template. TCRdb ran MiXCR on the reads and lists one entry per CDR3 protein. This sample carries about 160,000 distinct CDR3 sequences, around 50% of them seen once, and the ten largest clones take 2.5% to 3.5%. Notes on this clonotype: Its antigen is currently unknown.

The chain recombines TRBV15 with TRBJ2-7, with D possibly being TRBD2 (5 bases). Sequencing was done on a sample of sorted CD4+, CD8+, or CD8+CD57+ T cells (not recorded which) from PBMCs. The source of this sequence is a human donor with aplastic anemia. In DNA form, the CDR3 reads TGTGCCACCAGCCAGGACGAGGGTTGGGAGCAGTACTTC. It codes for CATSQDEGWEQYF.